This TCR beta chain is drawn from a study of T-cell memory formation after mild COVID-19. Study information: Clusters were largely donor specific. Whole-study findings and limits: Those CD4+ clones that contracted were mainly in CM and EM (CD8+ ones in EMRA). Later expanders leaned CD4+, whereas clones that contracted between day 15 and 85 were balanced CD4/CD8. Pre-infection memory contained some responding clones, which suggested that cross-reactive memory had joined.

One entry per CDR3 protein, called by TCRdb with MiXCR from the 5' RACE reads. The sample holds some 250,000 distinct CDR3 sequences; 8% to 9.5% are singletons and the top ten take 22%. This clonotype was observed a few times. Its antigen is unidentified. Trimming removed 7 bases at V and 4 bases at J, with 16 bases between. There are 14 residues in the CDR3. In germline, CDR1 is SGHVS, CDR2 FQNEAQ. Sequencing was done on a sample of PBMCs or a T cell subset sorted from them (not recorded which). This TCR came from a man aged 18 to 29 who had mild COVID-19 (a few samples of this study predate the infection). Cell type and time point are not known. The V call is TRBV7-8, the J call TRBJ2-5; perhaps TRBD1 as D (8 bases). CDR3 loop: CASNPTGEGETQYF. CDR3 nucleotides: TGTGCCAGCAACCCGACAGGGGAGGGAGAGACCCAGTACTTC.